This T cell receptor beta chain was identified in a study of cytomegalovirus exposure and HLA in healthy donors. Study overall: There were some 380 genotyped donors. Of these, 81% fell in the genetic ancestry cluster associated with self-reported Caucasian donors.

Germline V gene lookup returns CDR1 GTSNPN and CDR2 SVGIG (reference sequence). CDR3 length equals 13 residues. The junction had 6 bases not matched to a gene; V was cut back by 8 bases and J by 2 bases. With 60 Vbeta and 13 Jbeta primers, the PCR was carried out. Using immunoSEQ multiplex PCR, the repertoire was profiled, and TCRdb retains in-frame clones only, with some absent. The table records under 100,000 clones, more than 60% of them present only once. The specimen sequenced was PBMCs. The J gene is TRBJ2-1, the V gene TRBV30; 7 nucleotides agree with TRBD2. The receptor comes from a boy under 18 in good health and CMV-seronegative. This CDR3 is CARASGAYNEQFF. DNA for the CDR3: TGTGCCCGGGCTAGCGGAGCCTACAATGAGCAGTTCTTC.